This T cell receptor beta chain was profiled in a study of blood T cell repertoires in COVID-19. Methods used by the authors: By means of reference gene primer amplification, nucleated cell counts were estimated. Sequencing used immunoSEQ multiplex PCR; TCRdb keeps in-frame clones, though not all of them. The V and J calls and the clone size are those of that table, but D and trimming were determined from the DNA. This sample carries about 80,000 clones, about nine tenths of them seen once, and the ten largest clones take 6% to 7.5%. The germline CDR1 and CDR2 sequences are SSHAT and FNYEAQ (reference sequence). The CDR3 runs 15 residues. This clone was picked up a small number of times. A read error may account for a junction end that differs from germline.

The sequencing input was peripheral blood. The source is a woman of 80 years or more with acute or convalescent COVID-19. The chain has TRBV7-7 and TRBJ2-2; D might be TRBD1 (5 bases). The CDR3 is CASSLSTGNTGELFF. In DNA, the CDR3 is TGTGCTAGCAGCTTAAGCACAGGGAACACCGGGGAGCTGTTTTTT.